A single sample is the source of the 8 T cell receptor beta chains below, sequenced in a study of CD8+ T cells in alopecia areata. Following RNA extraction, reverse transcription yielded cDNA that acted as the sequencing template. Sequenced by immunoSEQ multiplex PCR; TCRdb stores in-frame clones only, minus some. The table has approximately 170,000 clones, around 56% seen once. Sample treatment: oral pan-JAK inhibitor, 5-10 mg twice daily. The source material was CD4+ T cells sorted from blood, sampled at week 4, from a patient treated with tofacitinib. The receptors derive from a human donor with alopecia areata.

The chain combines TRBV6-5 with TRBJ1-5, with D possibly TRBD1 on 5 matching bases. The CDR3 spans 13 residues. V dropped 5 bases and J dropped 4 bases, with 9 bases sitting between them. Germline CDR1 reads MNHEY; CDR2 reads SVGAGI. CDR3 sequence reads: CASSLRQNQPQHF. CDR3 nucleotide sequence: TGTGCCAGCAGTCTACGACAGAATCAGCCCCAGCATTTT.

This clone turned up a few times. The chain couples TRBV5-1 to TRBJ2-7, with D perhaps TRBD1 or TRBD2 (5 bases each). Trimming removed 7 bases at V and 0 bases at J, with 17 bases between. The germline CDR1 and CDR2 sequences are SGHRS and YFSETQ. The CDR3 has 15 residues. DNA for the CDR3: TGCGCCAGCGGACCCTGGGACCGGAGCTCCTACGAGCAGTACTTC. Amino acids: CASGPWDRSSYEQYF.

This rearrangement joins TRBV29-1 to TRBJ1-1, with D possibly matching TRBD1 (6 bases). Trimming left V 4 bases short and J 7 bases short, with 19 bases between. CDR3 length: 14 amino acids. Germline CDR1 and CDR2: SQVTM and ANQGSEA. The CDR3 spells CSVGGLGFGVEAFF. CDR3 DNA sequence: TGCAGCGTTGGGGGGCTAGGGTTTGGGGTTGAAGCTTTCTTT.

Written as DNA, the CDR3 is TGCGCCAGCACCTTAGGTGGGGGCTACTACAATGAGCAGTTCTTC. This gives the protein CASTLGGGYYNEQFF. V gene TRBV10-2 combines with J gene TRBJ2-1; D may be TRBD1 (6 bases). The CDR3 extends over 15 amino acids. Trimming took 7 bases from V and 3 from J, leaving 16 bases between them. Germline V gene data show CDR1 as WSHSY and CDR2 as SAAADI.

This chain joins TRBV29-1 and TRBJ2-3, with D possibly TRBD1 on 5 matching bases. This CDR3 region has 14 residues. Germline values: CDR1 SQVTM, CDR2 ANQGSEA. Trimming shortened V by 7 bases and J by 0 bases, and 14 bases separated the two germline ends. CDR3 DNA sequence: TGCAGCGCCCAAGGGCAGGGAAGCACAGATACGCAGTATTTT. Its protein is CSAQGQGSTDTQYF.

This clone was picked up one time. The chain has TRBV9 and TRBJ1-1; 7 nucleotides line up with TRBD1. J gave up 1 base and V 4 bases, and 7 bases lay outside the gene matches. Per germline, CDR1 SGDLS and CDR2 YYNGEE. There are 15 residues in the CDR3. CDR3 loop: CASSLMGTANTEAFF. Written as DNA, the CDR3 is TGTGCCAGCAGCCTGATGGGGACAGCGAACACTGAAGCTTTCTTT. Supplemented by reference TRBV9 and TRBJ1-1, the full variable domain reads DSGVTQTPKHLITATGQRVTLRCSPRSGDLSVYWYQQSLDQGLQFLIQYYNGEERAKGNILERFSAQQFPDLHSELNLSSLELGDSALYFCASSLMGTANTEAFFGQGTRLTVV.

The V call is TRBV5-1, the J call TRBJ2-2; D is unclear. The CDR3 contains 14 residues. Looked up from germline, CDR1 is SGHRS and CDR2 is YFSETQ. V lost 0 bases and J lost 1, with 4 bases in between. CDR3 sequence (DNA): TGCGCCAGCAGCTTGGAAGGGAACACCGGGGAGCTGTTTTTT. Its protein product is CASSLEGNTGELFF.

The J gene is TRBJ2-7, the V gene TRBV28, with D tentatively TRBD1 (5 bases). Per germline, CDR1 MDHEN and CDR2 SYDVKM. The CDR3 spans 14 residues. V was clipped by 2 bases and J by 2 bases, with 10 bases between them. As DNA, the CDR3 is TGTGCCAGCAGTTTAGGGGCCCAGGCCTACGAGCAGTACTTC. It encodes CASSLGAQAYEQYF.